This paragraph covers one TCR beta chain sequence. Its antigen is as yet unknown. These data come from a study of CD8 T cells in Susac syndrome. The V gene lost 4 bases and the J gene lost 5 bases, with 13 bases spanning the gap. This CDR3 spans 14 amino acids. CDR1 and CDR2 (germline): SGDLS, YYNGEE. Sequencing of TCR beta was carried out in blood CD8+ and CD4+ T cells. Negative isolation yielded the CD8+ and CD4+ T cells, while FACS enriched the TEMRA cells. RNA was extracted with the RNeasy kit, and a quantity of roughly 0.5 to 1 ug was reverse transcribed using random hexamers. It was immunoSEQ multiplex PCR that amplified TCR beta CDR3 across 54 Vbeta and 13 Jbeta. MiXCR was run by TCRdb on the immunoSEQ multiplex PCR reads, yielding one entry per CDR3 protein. Among approximately 180,000 distinct CDR3 sequences listed, under 97% were seen once. Study-wide results and limits: The study conceded that its TCR sequencing and HLA analysis involved relatively few individuals.

The specimen sequenced was CD4+ T cells from PBMCs. The source of this sequence is a human donor with multiple sclerosis. This chain joins TRBV9 and TRBJ2-1; D not resolved. The CDR3 loop is CASSPSRKDNEQFF. The CDR3 DNA follows: TGTGCCAGCAGCCCATCAAGGAAGGACAATGAGCAGTTCTTC.